This T cell receptor beta chain came from a study of cytomegalovirus exposure and HLA in healthy donors. Background on the study: Within an early data release were about 85 million unique TCRs drawn from HLA-typed donors.

60 Vbeta and 13 Jbeta primers were used in PCR. Libraries were prepared by immunoSEQ multiplex PCR; TCRdb keeps only in-frame clonotypes and omits some of them. The table includes around 98,000 clones, 80% to 90% detected once. Whole-study results and caveats: Cytomegalovirus status was reportedly diagnosed by the classifier with high sensitivity and specificity. CMV serostatus was the sole immune exposure data available. The study designated 150 or so TCR beta chains cytomegalovirus-associated.

As for this clone: Antigen: not known.

This CDR3 spans 17 amino acids. CDR1 is SQVTM and CDR2 is ANQGSEA in the germline V gene. Trimming cost V 7 bases and J 5 bases; bases outside gene matches: 12. The sequenced sample consisted of PBMCs. This rearrangement joins TRBV29-1 to TRBJ2-1, with 15 nucleotides matching TRBD2. The TCR sequence derives from a man in his forties or fifties in good health and CMV-seronegative. CDR3 amino acids: CSAGDGLAGGQDNEQFF. The DNA for the CDR3 is TGCAGCGCCGGCGACGGACTAGCGGGGGGGCAGGACAATGAGCAGTTCTTC.